The text below deals with one TCR beta chain. V was shortened by 6 bases and J by 5 bases, with 19 bases between the two germline ends. The CDR3 is 15 amino acids. Germline loops: CDR1 SNHLY, CDR2 FYNNEI. Beta-chain TCR CDR3 regions were amplified from RNA transcripts. HTBI primers served in a first-round RT-PCR, which a second-round multiplex PCR followed. TCRdb reanalysed the multiplex PCR reads using MiXCR and keeps one entry per CDR3 protein. The sample records 400,000 to 450,000 distinct CDR3 sequences, about 21% being singletons. These data belong to a study of Graves' ophthalmopathy and Graves' hyperthyroidism.

The chain employs TRBV2 and TRBJ1-1, with D possibly being TRBD1 (5 bases). The specimen was peripheral blood. This TCR derives from a woman under 30 with stable Graves' hyperthyroidism. The CDR3 DNA reads as TGTGCCAGCAGCCAAGGGAGGCAGGGTATTACTGAAGCTTTCTTT. The encoded protein is CASSQGRQGITEAFF.